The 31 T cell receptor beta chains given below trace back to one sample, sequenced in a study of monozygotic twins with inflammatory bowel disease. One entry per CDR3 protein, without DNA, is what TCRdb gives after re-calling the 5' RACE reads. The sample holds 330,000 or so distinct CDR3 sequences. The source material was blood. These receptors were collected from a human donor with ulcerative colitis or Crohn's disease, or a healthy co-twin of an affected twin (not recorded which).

The chain's CDR3 is CASSLVLSGGYIEQYF. The chain recombines TRBV7-6 with TRBJ2-7; as DNA is missing, the TRBD2 call by TCRdb cannot be tested. The length of the CDR3 is 16 residues. CDR1 is SGHVS and CDR2 is FNYEAQ in the germline V gene.

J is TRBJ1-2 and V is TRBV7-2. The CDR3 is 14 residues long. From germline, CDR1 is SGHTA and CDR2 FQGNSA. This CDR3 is CASSLAGGADGYTF.

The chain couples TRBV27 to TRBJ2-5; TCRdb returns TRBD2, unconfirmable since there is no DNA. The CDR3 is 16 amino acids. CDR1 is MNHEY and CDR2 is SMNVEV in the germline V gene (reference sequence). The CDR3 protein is CASSLASGLAVGTQYF.

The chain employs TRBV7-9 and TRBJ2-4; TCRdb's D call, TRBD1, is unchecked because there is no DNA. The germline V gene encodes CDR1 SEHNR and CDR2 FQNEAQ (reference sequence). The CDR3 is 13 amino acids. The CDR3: CASSGPGVTIQYF.

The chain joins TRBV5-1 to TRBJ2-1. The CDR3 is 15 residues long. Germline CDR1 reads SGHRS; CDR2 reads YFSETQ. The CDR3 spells CASSLSRQSYNEQFF.

This CDR3 reads CASSPGGGRYTEAFF. The V and J genes are TRBV5-6 and TRBJ1-1; checking the TCRdb D call of TRBD1 is not possible without DNA. Germline lookup yields CDR1 SGHDT and CDR2 YYEEEE. The CDR3 is 15 residues long.

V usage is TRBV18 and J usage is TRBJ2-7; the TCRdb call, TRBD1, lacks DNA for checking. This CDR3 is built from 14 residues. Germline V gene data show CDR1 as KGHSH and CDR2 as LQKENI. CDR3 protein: CASAGLRGVSEQYF.

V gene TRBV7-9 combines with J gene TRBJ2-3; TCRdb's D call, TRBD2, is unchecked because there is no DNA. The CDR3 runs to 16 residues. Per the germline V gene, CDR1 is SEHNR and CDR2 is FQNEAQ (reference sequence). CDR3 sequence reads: CASSPPGTRSTDTQYF.

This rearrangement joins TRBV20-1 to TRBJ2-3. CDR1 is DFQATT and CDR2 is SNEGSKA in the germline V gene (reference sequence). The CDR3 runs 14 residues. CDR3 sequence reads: CSARKPASTDTQYF.

CDR3 loop: CASSAGTSSNEQFF. The chain recombines TRBV7-7 with TRBJ2-1. The CDR3 contains 14 residues. CDR1 and CDR2 (germline): SSHAT, FNYEAQ (reference sequence).

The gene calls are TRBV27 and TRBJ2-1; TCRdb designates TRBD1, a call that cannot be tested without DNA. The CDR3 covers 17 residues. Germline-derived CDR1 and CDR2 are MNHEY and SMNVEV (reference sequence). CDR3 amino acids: CASSSRGLGRWGNEQFF.

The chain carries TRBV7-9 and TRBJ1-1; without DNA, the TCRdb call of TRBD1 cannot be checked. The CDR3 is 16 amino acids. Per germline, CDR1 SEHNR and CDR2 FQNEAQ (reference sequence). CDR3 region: CASSPRDSGENTEAFF.

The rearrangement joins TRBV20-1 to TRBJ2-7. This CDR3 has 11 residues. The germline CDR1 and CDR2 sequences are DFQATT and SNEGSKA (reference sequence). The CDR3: CSAHTAYEQYF.

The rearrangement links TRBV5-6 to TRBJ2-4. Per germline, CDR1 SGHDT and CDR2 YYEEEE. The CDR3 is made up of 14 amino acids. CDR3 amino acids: CASSQIFAKNIQYF. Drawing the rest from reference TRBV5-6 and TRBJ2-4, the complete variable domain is DAGVTQSPTHLIKTRGQQVTLRCSPKSGHDTVSWYQQALGQGPQFIFQYYEEEERQRGNFPDRFSGHQFPNYSSELNVNALLLGDSALYLCASSQIFAKNIQYFGAGTRLSVL.

The CDR3 sequence: CASSRDRGPSYEQYF. The chain has TRBV19 and TRBJ2-7; TCRdb outputs TRBD1, but without DNA this stays unchecked. The CDR3 covers 15 residues. Germline values: CDR1 LNHDA, CDR2 SQIVND (reference sequence).

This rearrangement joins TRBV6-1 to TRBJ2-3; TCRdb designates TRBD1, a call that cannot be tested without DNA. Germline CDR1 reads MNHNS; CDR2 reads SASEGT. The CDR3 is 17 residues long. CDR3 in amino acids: CASSPLLSTISTDTQYF.

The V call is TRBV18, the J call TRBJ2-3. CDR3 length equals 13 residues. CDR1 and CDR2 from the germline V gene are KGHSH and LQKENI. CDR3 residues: CASSPRESDTQYF. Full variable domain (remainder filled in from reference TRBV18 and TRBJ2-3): NAGVMQNPRHLVRRRGQEARLRCSPMKGHSHVYWYRQLPEEGLKFMVYLQKENIIDESGMPKERFSAEFPKEGPSILRIQQVVRGDSAAYFCASSPRESDTQYFGPGTRLTVL.

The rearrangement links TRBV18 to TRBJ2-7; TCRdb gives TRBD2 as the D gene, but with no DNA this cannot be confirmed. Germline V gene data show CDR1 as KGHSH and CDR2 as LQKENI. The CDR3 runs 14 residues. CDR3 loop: CASSPSSALREQYF. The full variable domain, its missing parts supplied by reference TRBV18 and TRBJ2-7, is NAGVMQNPRHLVRRRGQEARLRCSPMKGHSHVYWYRQLPEEGLKFMVYLQKENIIDESGMPKERFSAEFPKEGPSILRIQQVVRGDSAAYFCASSPSSALREQYFGPGTRLTVT.

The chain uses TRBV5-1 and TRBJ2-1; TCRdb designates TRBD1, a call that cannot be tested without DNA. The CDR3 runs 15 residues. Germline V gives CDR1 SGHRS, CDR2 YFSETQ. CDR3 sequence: CASSKTGGLYNEQFF.

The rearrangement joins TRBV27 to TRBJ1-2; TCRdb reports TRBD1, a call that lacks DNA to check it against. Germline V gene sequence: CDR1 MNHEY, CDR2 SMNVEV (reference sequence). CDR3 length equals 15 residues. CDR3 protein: CASSRRDRGQRGYTF.

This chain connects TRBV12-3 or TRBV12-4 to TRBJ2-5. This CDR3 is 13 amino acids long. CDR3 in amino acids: CASTPRGAETQYF.

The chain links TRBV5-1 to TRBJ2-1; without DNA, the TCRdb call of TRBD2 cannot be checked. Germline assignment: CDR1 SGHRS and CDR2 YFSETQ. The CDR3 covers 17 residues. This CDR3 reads CASSLAGLGLTYNEQFF.

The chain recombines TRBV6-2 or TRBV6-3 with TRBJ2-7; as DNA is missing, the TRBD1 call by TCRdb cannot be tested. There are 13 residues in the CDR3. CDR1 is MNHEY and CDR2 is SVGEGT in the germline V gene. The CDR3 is CASSFGQSYEQYF.

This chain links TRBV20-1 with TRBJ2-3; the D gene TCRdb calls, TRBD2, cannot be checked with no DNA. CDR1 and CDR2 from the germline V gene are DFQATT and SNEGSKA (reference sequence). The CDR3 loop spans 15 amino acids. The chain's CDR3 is CSARFGGESTDTQYF.

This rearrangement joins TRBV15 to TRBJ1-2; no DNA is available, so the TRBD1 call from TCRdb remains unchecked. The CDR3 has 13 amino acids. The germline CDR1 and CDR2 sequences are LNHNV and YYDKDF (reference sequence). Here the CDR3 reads CATSGRGTSGYTF. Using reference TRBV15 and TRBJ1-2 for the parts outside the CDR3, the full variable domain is DAMVIQNPRYQVTQFGKPVTLSCSQTLNHNVMYWYQQKSSQAPKLLFHYYDKDFNNEADTPDNFQSRRPNTSFCFLDIRSPGLGDTAMYLCATSGRGTSGYTFGSGTRLTVV.

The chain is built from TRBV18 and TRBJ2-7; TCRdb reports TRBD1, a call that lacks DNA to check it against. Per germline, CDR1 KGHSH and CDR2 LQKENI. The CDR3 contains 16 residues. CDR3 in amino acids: CASSPGTPGTGHEQYF.

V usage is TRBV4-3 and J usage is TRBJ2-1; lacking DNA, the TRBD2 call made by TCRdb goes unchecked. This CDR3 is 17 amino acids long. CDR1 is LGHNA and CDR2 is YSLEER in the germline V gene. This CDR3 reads CASSQDGGAGGHNEQFF.

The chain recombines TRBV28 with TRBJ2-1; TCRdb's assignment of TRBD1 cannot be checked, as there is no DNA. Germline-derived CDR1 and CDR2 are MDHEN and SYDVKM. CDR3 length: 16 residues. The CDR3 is CASSLPLTGPYNEQFF.

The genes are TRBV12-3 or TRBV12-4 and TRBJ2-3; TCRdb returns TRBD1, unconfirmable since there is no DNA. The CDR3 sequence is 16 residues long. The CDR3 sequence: CASGWTGQASTDTQYF.

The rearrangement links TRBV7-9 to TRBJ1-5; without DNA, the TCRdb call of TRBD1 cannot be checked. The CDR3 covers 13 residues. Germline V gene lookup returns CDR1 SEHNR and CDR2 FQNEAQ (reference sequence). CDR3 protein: CASSLDGQQPQHF.

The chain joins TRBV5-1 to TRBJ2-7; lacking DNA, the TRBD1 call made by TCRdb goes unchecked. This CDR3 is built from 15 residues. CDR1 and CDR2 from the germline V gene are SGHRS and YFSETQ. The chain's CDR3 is CASSSRQGAIYEQYF. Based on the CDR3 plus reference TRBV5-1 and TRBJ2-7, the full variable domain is KAGVTQTPRYLIKTRGQQVTLSCSPISGHRSVSWYQQTPGQGLQFLFEYFSETQRNKGNFPGRFSGRQFSNSRSEMNVSTLELGDSALYLCASSSRQGAIYEQYFGPGTRLTVT.